A single sample gave rise to the 11 T cell receptor beta chains below, sequenced in a study of T cells in Graves' hyperthyroidism and ophthalmopathy. RNA transcripts were the template for amplifying TCR beta CDR3 regions. Carried out on the TCR CDR3, a first-round RT-PCR used the HTBI primer set. TCRdb reprocessed the multiplex PCR reads with MiXCR, giving one entry per CDR3 protein. The sample contains around 580,000 distinct CDR3 sequences, approximately 44% of which appear only once. Sample: peripheral blood or thyroid tissue (not recorded which). The receptors were gathered from a woman younger than 30 with Graves' hyperthyroidism.

Many counts were recorded for this clonotype. The V and J genes are TRBV7-2 and TRBJ1-6, with TRBD1 as a possible D gene (6 bases). The CDR3 sequence is 15 residues long. V gave up 5 bases and J gave up 5 bases, with 13 bases separating them. Germline V gene lookup returns CDR1 SGHTA and CDR2 FQGNSA. This CDR3 reads CASSQGGGDNSPLHF. CDR3 coding DNA: TGTGCCAGCAGCCAAGGGGGAGGGGATAATTCACCCCTCCACTTT.

The chain combines TRBV13 with TRBJ2-7, with D tentatively TRBD1 or TRBD2 (5 bases each). Germline V lookup: CDR1 PRHDT, CDR2 FYEKMQ (reference sequence). Trimming left V 3 bases short and J 4 bases short, with 16 bases between. This CDR3 spans 15 amino acids. Here the CDR3 DNA reads TGTGCCAGCAGCTTTCGGGGCCAGGGAATTTACGAGCAGTACTTC. Amino acid sequence: CASSFRGQGIYEQYF.

This chain links TRBV2 with TRBJ2-5; the D gene is possibly TRBD1 (5 bases). Germline V gene lookup returns CDR1 SNHLY and CDR2 FYNNEI. The V end was cut by 3 bases, the J end by 3 bases, with 20 bases between. The CDR3 spans 17 residues. The CDR3 loop reads CASSDPRLGALEETQYF. The CDR3 region has the DNA TGTGCCAGCAGTGATCCCCGCTTAGGGGCCCTTGAAGAGACCCAGTACTTC.

A few counts support this clonotype. The rearrangement uses TRBV4-2 and TRBJ2-2; no clear D gene. The CDR3 runs 17 residues. V shed 0 bases and J shed 2 bases, with 13 bases lying between them. The germline V gene has CDR1 LGHNA and CDR2 YNFKEQ. The CDR3 region is CASSQESRAKNTGELFF. The CDR3 DNA sequence: TGTGCCAGCAGCCAAGAGAGTCGAGCGAAAAACACCGGGGAGCTGTTTTTT.

The chain has TRBV11-2 and TRBJ1-2, with a weak D call TRBD1 (6 bases). Germline V lookup: CDR1 SGHAT, CDR2 FQNNGV. The CDR3 spans 11 residues. Trimming cost V 5 bases and J 8 bases, with 9 bases left between them. CDR3 amino acids: CASSGGRGYTF. CDR3 bases: TGTGCCAGCAGCGGGGGGCGAGGCTACACCTTC.

A remark on this clonotype: Just one base apart from a much larger clone, this may be a read error. V usage is TRBV20-1 and J usage is TRBJ1-1; perhaps TRBD1 as D (5 bases). The CDR3 is made up of 14 amino acids. Germline V gives CDR1 DFQATT, CDR2 SNEGSKA (reference sequence). In DNA, the CDR3 is TGCAGTGCTAGACAGGGTATATCGGACACTGACGCTTTCTTT. Its protein product is CSARQGISDTDAFF.

At least ten counts were recorded for this clonotype. The rearrangement joins TRBV6-1 to TRBJ1-1, with no clear D. This CDR3 has 13 residues. V was shortened by 1 base and J by 1 base, with 4 bases between the two germline ends. Germline assignment: CDR1 MNHNS and CDR2 SASEGT. CDR3 region: CASSEVWNTEAFF. The CDR3 DNA follows: TGTGCCAGCAGTGAAGTTTGGAACACTGAAGCTTTCTTT.

The gene calls are TRBV5-4 and TRBJ2-2, with 7 positions matching TRBD1. Germline trimming cut 4 bases from V and 6 bases from J; bases unmatched to any gene: 6. The germline CDR1 and CDR2 sequences are SGHNT and YYREEE (reference sequence). This CDR3 spans 14 amino acids. In nucleotides, the CDR3 is TGTGCCAGCAGCCAGCGTGGGACAGCCGGGGAGCTGTTTTTT. It encodes CASSQRGTAGELFF.

This clonotype appeared many times. The chain employs TRBV6-5 and TRBJ1-2; D uncertain. V lost 7 bases to trimming and J lost 1 base, with 10 bases between them. CDR3 length equals 13 residues. Germline V gene data show CDR1 as MNHEY and CDR2 as SVGAGI. The CDR3 here is CASMLGLNYGYTF. For the CDR3, the DNA is TGTGCCAGCATGCTAGGTCTTAACTATGGCTACACCTTC.

The gene calls are TRBV10-3 and TRBJ1-5, with 7 bases matching TRBD1. The CDR3 spans 17 residues. Germline-derived CDR1 and CDR2 are ENHRY and SYGVKD. The trim removed 4 bases at V and 6 bases at J, leaving 15 bases unmatched. For the CDR3, the DNA is TGTGCCATCAGTGTTAGCGGGAGACTGACAGGGAGTCAGCCCCAGCATTTT. As protein: CAISVSGRLTGSQPQHF.

This clonotype was seen many times. The chain couples TRBV5-5 to TRBJ1-1, with a tentative D call TRBD1 (6 bases). Per the germline V gene, CDR1 is SGHKS and CDR2 is YYEKEE (reference sequence). The ends were cut back, 4 bases at V and 4 bases at J, with 20 bases in the middle. The CDR3 covers 16 residues. This chain's CDR3 is CASSVLGQLDFTEAFF. The CDR3, as DNA: TGTGCCAGCAGCGTGCTAGGACAGCTGGATTTCACTGAAGCTTTCTTT.